This entry lists 13 T cell receptor beta chains sequenced from one sample in a study of blood T cell repertoires in COVID-19. The repertoire was sequenced with immunoSEQ multiplex PCR; TCRdb's copy has only in-frame clones and lacks some. The sample lists some 300,000 clones; approximately 86% were seen once. The material sequenced was peripheral blood. These receptors all stem from a man aged 18 to 30 with active or convalescent COVID-19.

V gene TRBV7-4 combines with J gene TRBJ1-4, with 10 bases aligning to TRBD1. The germline V gene has CDR1 SGHVT and CDR2 SQSDAQ. The ends lost 4 bases at V and 9 bases at J; junction bases unmatched: 2. The CDR3 has 13 amino acids. The CDR3: CASSWDRGQKLFF. In DNA, the CDR3 is TGTGCCAGCAGCTGGGACAGGGGTCAAAAACTGTTTTTT.

V is TRBV6-2 or TRBV6-3 and J is TRBJ2-1; maybe TRBD2 (6 bases). The CDR3 loop spans 12 amino acids. V lost 3 bases to trimming and J lost 10 bases, with 10 bases between them. Germline CDR1 MNHEY, CDR2 SVGEGT. Written as DNA, the CDR3 is TGTGCCAGCAGTTATACTAGCAACGAGCAGTTCTTC. It yields the protein CASSYTSNEQFF.

The rearrangement joins TRBV7-8 to TRBJ2-7, with TRBD2 matching over 11 bases. The V segment lost 5 bases and the J segment 5 bases; nucleotides outside the gene matches: 20. Germline-derived CDR1 and CDR2 are SGHVS and FQNEAQ. This CDR3 has 19 amino acids. The DNA of the CDR3 is TGTGCCAGCAGCATTCCAGGGCAATTAGCGGGAGGGAACAGGGACGAGCAGTACTTC. Amino acid sequence: CASSIPGQLAGGNRDEQYF.

The rearrangement links TRBV13 to TRBJ2-2; 10 bases line up with TRBD2. Germline trimming cut 5 bases from V and 5 bases from J; bases unmatched to any gene: 5. This CDR3 spans 15 amino acids. CDR1 is PRHDT, CDR2 FYEKMQ, per germline (reference sequence). The CDR3 DNA sequence: TGTGCCAGCAGCCATAGCGGGAGGCGGACCGGGGAGCTGTTTTTT. Translating gives CASSHSGRRTGELFF.

V gene TRBV5-5 combines with J gene TRBJ1-1; tentatively, D is TRBD1 (6 bases). Germline CDR1 is SGHKS and CDR2 is YYEKEE (reference sequence). The ends were cut back, 0 bases at V and 1 base at J, with 7 bases in the middle. The CDR3 extends over 14 amino acids. The CDR3 here is CASSLVRGNTEAFF. The CDR3 nucleotides are TGTGCCAGCAGCTTGGTCAGGGGGAACACTGAAGCTTTCTTT. The entire variable domain, with the rest obtained from reference TRBV5-5 and TRBJ1-1, is as follows: DAGVTQSPTHLIKTRGQQVTLRCSPISGHKSVSWYQQVLGQGPQFIFQYYEKEERGRGNFPDRFSARQFPNYSSELNVNALLLGDSALYLCASSLVRGNTEAFFGQGTRLTVV.

The chain has TRBV12-3 or TRBV12-4 and TRBJ2-5, with D unclear. CDR3 length: 12 amino acids. V was cut by 2 bases and J by 5 bases, with 6 bases left in between. For the CDR3, the DNA is TGTGCCAGCAGTTTACCCGGGGAGACCCAGTACTTC. The encoded protein is CASSLPGETQYF.

V usage is TRBV27 and J usage is TRBJ2-7; D uncertain. There are 11 residues in the CDR3. CDR1 is MNHEY and CDR2 is SMNVEV in the germline V gene (reference sequence). V lost 7 bases to trimming and J lost 4 bases, with 8 bases between them. The CDR3, as DNA: TGTGCCAGCATTTCAGGATACGAGCAGTACTTC. As protein: CASISGYEQYF.

The chain employs TRBV5-1 and TRBJ2-2; possibly TRBD1 for D (5 bases). Germline values: CDR1 SGHRS, CDR2 YFSETQ. Trimming left V 4 bases short and J 4 bases short, with 14 bases between. The CDR3 spans 15 residues. The CDR3 loop is CASSLSDISTGELFF. CDR3 sequence (DNA): TGCGCCAGCAGCCTTTCGGACATTAGCACCGGGGAGCTGTTTTTT.

The V and J genes are TRBV7-6 and TRBJ2-3; 9 bases are a match to TRBD2. Germline CDR1 is SGHVS and CDR2 is FNYEAQ. The CDR3 runs to 16 residues. After removal of 2 bases from V and 2 bases from J, the junction contained 5 bases not matched to a gene. The CDR3 loop is CASSLTVAGATDTQYF. The CDR3 region has the DNA TGTGCCAGCAGCTTAACCGTAGCGGGAGCCACAGATACGCAGTATTTT.

This clone was seen just once. The chain has TRBV7-9 and TRBJ2-1; TRBD1 agrees at 9 bases. Germline CDR1 and CDR2: SEHNR and FQNEAQ (reference sequence). After removal of 5 bases from V and 5 bases from J, the junction contained 4 bases not matched to a gene. The CDR3 contains 14 residues. CDR3 loop: CASSPGTGHNEQFF. The CDR3 coding sequence is TGTGCCAGCAGCCCTGGGACAGGGCACAATGAGCAGTTCTTC.

The chain combines TRBV18 with TRBJ1-3; 8 bases agree with TRBD1. V shed 1 base and J 4 bases; nucleotides not matched to a gene: 6. The CDR3 is made up of 16 amino acids. Germline loops: CDR1 KGHSH, CDR2 LQKENI. CDR3 nucleotides: TGTGCCAGCTCACCACTCGACAGGGGACGGGGAAACACCATATATTTT. It specifies CASSPLDRGRGNTIYF.

The J gene is TRBJ2-5, the V gene TRBV3-1 (or the pseudogene TRBV3-2); 8 bases align to TRBD1. Germline-derived CDR1 and CDR2 are LGHDT and YNNKEL (reference sequence). The CDR3 spans 16 residues. Trimming took 1 base from V and 5 from J; bases not matched to a gene: 9. The CDR3 loop reads CASSQATNRGLETQYF. The CDR3 DNA follows: TGTGCCAGCAGCCAAGCGACGAACAGGGGGTTGGAGACCCAGTACTTC.

The chain has TRBV7-2 and TRBJ2-1; 7 positions match TRBD2. Trimming took 6 bases from V and 3 from J; bases not matched to a gene: 2. The CDR3 has 13 amino acids. Germline V gene sequence: CDR1 SGHTA, CDR2 FQGNSA. CDR3 amino acids: CASRGGYYNEQFF. The CDR3, as DNA: TGTGCCAGCAGGGGAGGGTACTACAATGAGCAGTTCTTC.